The sequence of this T cell receptor (beta chain) was determined in a study of blood T cell dynamics during melanoma immunotherapy. The V gene's germline CDR1 is KGHSH and CDR2 LQKENI. This CDR3 is 14 amino acids long. With 7 bases clipped from V and 2 bases from J, the junction kept 6 bases outside the gene matches. Time point specified: pre-treatment baseline. Data came from immunoSEQ multiplex PCR; TCRdb stores just in-frame clones and leaves some out. The profile covers tens of thousands of clones, with about 90% appearing a single time and 1.2% taken by the ten largest. The sequence derives from a human donor with melanoma. This material consisted of blood, taken from a patient treated with checkpoint blockade. This sequence joins TRBV18 and TRBJ2-7; 9 positions agree with TRBD1. CDR3 protein: CASFLDRGAYEQYF. In DNA, the CDR3 is TGTGCCAGCTTTCTGGACAGGGGAGCCTACGAGCAGTACTTC.